The 13 T cell receptor beta chains in this list originate from one sample, sequenced in a study of spatial heterogeneity in lung cancer. Findings and limits, study-wide: Tumor mutation count correlated with how many alpha and beta TCRs expanded intratumorally.

Using its own MiXCR run on the 5' RACE reads, TCRdb lists one record per CDR3 protein. The sample records 9,500 to 10,000 distinct CDR3 sequences, under 6.5% being singletons. Their specific antigens are unknown. The time point is: sample taken at primary tumor resection. The material sequenced was lung tumor tissue, taken at surgery. These receptors originate from a male donor with early-stage non-small cell lung cancer.

The sample holds many counts of this clonotype. This beta chain is off target for a library built for alpha chains, so its abundance means little. The chain couples TRBV10-3 to TRBJ1-6, with TRBD1 as a possible D gene (5 bases). There are 12 residues in the CDR3. Germline V lookup: CDR1 ENHRY, CDR2 SYGVKD. V shed 5 bases and J shed 13 bases, with 12 bases lying between them. The CDR3: CAISSVGGPLHF. The CDR3 DNA reads as TGTGCCATCAGTAGTGTTGGGGGGCCCCTCCACTTT.

This clonotype was counted ten times or more. Being off target in a library aimed at alpha chains, this beta chain has a size of little meaning. The chain recombines TRBV6-1 with TRBJ1-3; D uncertain. This CDR3 has 15 residues. The germline V gene has CDR1 MNHNS and CDR2 SASEGT. V lost 6 bases to trimming and J lost 0 bases, with 12 bases between them. In DNA form, the CDR3 reads TGTGCCAGCAGCGGGATGTCAAACTCTGGAAACACCATATATTTT. This sequence encodes CASSGMSNSGNTIYF.

This clonotype is a singleton in its sample. This beta chain was picked up by a library intended for alpha chains and is off target, so its count carries little meaning. The V gene is TRBV28, the J gene TRBJ1-6; the D gene is possibly TRBD1 (6 bases). CDR1 is MDHEN and CDR2 is SYDVKM in the germline V gene. V gave up 4 bases and J gave up 13 bases, with 23 bases separating them. CDR3 length: 16 residues. The CDR3 region has the DNA TGTGCCAGCAGTTCGGAACAGGGAAACTATAATTACCCCCTCCACTTT. Translated, it gives CASSSEQGNYNYPLHF.

This clonotype was seen ten or more times. Since it is a stray read in a library aimed at alpha chains, this beta chain has a size that is not meaningful. The chain has TRBV5-1 and TRBJ2-1; D gene unclear. The CDR3 runs 15 residues. Germline V gene sequence: CDR1 SGHRS, CDR2 YFSETQ. Trimming removed 0 bases at V and 7 bases at J, with 14 bases between. DNA for the CDR3: TGCGCCAGCAGCTTGGTAGGAGTATCTGGGAATGAGCAGTTCTTC. Its protein is CASSLVGVSGNEQFF. Together with reference TRBV5-1 and TRBJ2-1, the CDR3 gives the full variable domain: KAGVTQTPRYLIKTRGQQVTLSCSPISGHRSVSWYQQTPGQGLQFLFEYFSETQRNKGNFPGRFSGRQFSNSRSEMNVSTLELGDSALYLCASSLVGVSGNEQFFGPGTRLTVL.

The sample holds many counts of this clonotype. Because the library targeted alpha chains, this beta chain is an off-target read whose size means little. V usage is TRBV12-3 or TRBV12-4 and J usage is TRBJ2-1; 14 nucleotides agree with TRBD2. This CDR3 has 15 residues. V was pared by 7 bases and J by 10 bases, with 9 bases of the junction left unmatched. The chain's CDR3 is CASKPGLAGEGEQFF. CDR3 nucleotides: TGTGCCAGCAAACCGGGACTAGCGGGAGAGGGGGAGCAGTTCTTC.

This clonotype was detected many times. This beta chain slipped into a library made for alpha chains as a stray read, so its size is not meaningful. The chain couples TRBV25-1 to TRBJ2-5; 7 positions match TRBD1. This CDR3 has 14 amino acids. Germline V lookup: CDR1 MGHDK, CDR2 SYGVNS. V shed 3 bases, J shed 2 bases, and the junction held 3 bases outside the gene matches. Here the CDR3 reads CASSDRDRQETQYF. The CDR3 region has the DNA TGTGCCAGCAGTGATAGGGACAGACAAGAGACCCAGTACTTC.

In its sample, this clonotype was seen many times. This beta chain was picked up by a library intended for alpha chains and is off target, so its count carries little meaning. The J gene is TRBJ1-2, the V gene TRBV10-3; 7 bases align to TRBD1. Unmatched junction bases numbered 6, after V lost 3 bases and J lost 5 bases. Germline lookup yields CDR1 ENHRY and CDR2 SYGVKD. The CDR3 is made up of 14 amino acids. CDR3 amino acids: CAISDSDRRYGYTF. The CDR3 coding sequence is TGTGCCATCAGTGATTCGGACAGGCGGTATGGCTACACCTTC.

This clonotype occurred many times. This beta chain is off target for a library built for alpha chains, so its abundance means little. The chain employs TRBV28 and TRBJ1-6, with D possibly TRBD1 on 6 matching bases. The CDR3 consists of 15 residues. The V end was cut by 3 bases, the J end by 10 bases, with 16 bases between. Germline CDR1 MDHEN, CDR2 SYDVKM. CDR3 protein: CASSFSDRLYSPLHF. The CDR3 nucleotides read TGTGCCAGCAGTTTTTCTGACAGGCTATACTCACCCCTCCACTTT.

This clonotype has a count of ten or more. This beta chain turned up in a library designed for alpha chains; as an off-target read, its abundance says little. The chain uses TRBV20-1 and TRBJ1-5, with D perhaps TRBD1 (5 bases). V was cut by 4 bases and J by 3 bases, with 16 bases left in between. The CDR3 is 15 amino acids. Germline V gene data show CDR1 as DFQATT and CDR2 as SNEGSKA (reference sequence). The CDR3 spells CSAIKTGAPNQPQHF. The CDR3 DNA is TGCAGTGCTATTAAAACAGGCGCACCCAATCAGCCCCAGCATTTT.

The sample holds many counts of this clonotype. The library was built for alpha chains, so this beta chain is an off-target read and its size means little. V usage is TRBV20-1 and J usage is TRBJ2-6; D is uncertain. The CDR3 has 11 amino acids. Germline V gene data show CDR1 as DFQATT and CDR2 as SNEGSKA (reference sequence). Trimming removed 5 bases at V and 3 bases at J, with 2 bases between. In DNA form, the CDR3 reads TGCAGTGCTCGTGGGGCCAACGTCCTGACTTTC. Amino acid sequence: CSARGANVLTF.

A remark on this clonotype: This beta chain is off target for a library built for alpha chains, so its abundance means little. V gene TRBV14 combines with J gene TRBJ2-3, with TRBD1 matching over 9 bases. CDR1 and CDR2 from the germline V gene are SGHDN and FVKESK. The CDR3 contains 18 residues. Unmatched junction bases numbered 9, after V lost 0 bases and J lost 2 bases. CDR3 sequence (DNA): TGTGCCAGCAGCCAAGATAATCGAGGGACAGGGTTCACAGATACGCAGTATTTT. Amino acid sequence: CASSQDNRGTGFTDTQYF.

This clonotype was seen many times. This beta chain is an off-target read within a library intended for alpha chains, so its frequency means little. The chain carries TRBV5-1 and TRBJ1-4; no reliable D call. Germline-derived CDR1 and CDR2 are SGHRS and YFSETQ. V was trimmed by 5 bases and J by 8 bases, leaving 13 bases between them. The CDR3 is 13 amino acids. The CDR3 region is CASRLVPGEKLFF. DNA of the CDR3: TGCGCCAGCAGGCTGGTCCCGGGAGAAAAACTGTTTTTT.

This clonotype came up many times. Found in a library prepared for alpha chains, this beta chain is an off-target read, and its abundance has little meaning. The gene calls are TRBV7-2 and TRBJ1-4; no clear D gene. The V gene lost 1 base and the J gene lost 8 bases, with 14 bases spanning the gap. There are 15 residues in the CDR3. Germline CDR1 reads SGHTA; CDR2 reads FQGNSA. As DNA, the CDR3 is TGTGCCAGCAGCTTAGGTTGGCAGACTGGGGAAAAACTGTTTTTT. Amino acids: CASSLGWQTGEKLFF.